The clone carrying this TCR beta chain was seen repeatedly, ten times or more. Amplified TCR beta CDR3 regions came from RNA transcripts. HTBI primers were employed in a first-round RT-PCR of the TCR CDR3. TCRdb independently ran MiXCR on the multiplex PCR reads; one entry per CDR3 protein. This table has about 260,000 distinct CDR3 sequences, over 15% appearing once. These data come from a study of T cells in Graves' hyperthyroidism and ophthalmopathy. Germline values: CDR1 MDHEN, CDR2 SYDVKM. The J segment lost 2 bases and the V segment lost 8 bases, leaving 2 bases of the junction unmatched. The CDR3 consists of 14 residues.

The receptor comes from a woman younger than 30 with Graves' ophthalmopathy. The sample consisted of blood. The J gene is TRBJ1-5, the V gene TRBV28; 11 bases align to TRBD1. Here the CDR3 reads CASGGQGGNQPQHF. DNA of the CDR3: TGTGCCAGCGGGGGACAGGGGGGCAATCAGCCCCAGCATTTT.